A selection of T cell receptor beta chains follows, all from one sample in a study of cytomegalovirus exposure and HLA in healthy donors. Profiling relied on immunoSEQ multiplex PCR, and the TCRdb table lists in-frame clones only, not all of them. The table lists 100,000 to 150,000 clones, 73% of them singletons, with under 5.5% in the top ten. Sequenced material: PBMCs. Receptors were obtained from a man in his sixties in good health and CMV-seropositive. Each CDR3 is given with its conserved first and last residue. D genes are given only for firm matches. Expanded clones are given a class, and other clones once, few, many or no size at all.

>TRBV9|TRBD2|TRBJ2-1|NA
TGTGCCAGCAGCGTAGGGAGACTAGCGGTAGACAATGAGCAGTTCTTC
CASSVGRLAVDNEQFF
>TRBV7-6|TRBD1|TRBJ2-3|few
TGTGCCAGCAGTAGACAGGGAAGCACAGATACGCAGTATTTT
CASSRQGSTDTQYF
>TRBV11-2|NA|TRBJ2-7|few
TGTGCCAGCGGACGCAGGACACCCTACGAGCAGTACTTC
CASGRRTPYEQYF
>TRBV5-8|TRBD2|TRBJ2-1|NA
TGTGCCAGCAGCGTTAGCGGGGGGGCTTACAATGAGCAGTTCTTC
CASSVSGGAYNEQFF
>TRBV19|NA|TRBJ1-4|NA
TGTGCCAGTAGTATTAGCGGTGAAAAACTGTTTTTT
CASSISGEKLFF
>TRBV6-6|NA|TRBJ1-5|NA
TGTGCCAGCAGACCCGACAGGACCAATCAGCCCCAGCATTTT
CASRPDRTNQPQHF
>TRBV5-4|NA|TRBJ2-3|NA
TGTGCCAGCAGCGGTAGCCCAGATACGCAGTATTTT
CASSGSPDTQYF
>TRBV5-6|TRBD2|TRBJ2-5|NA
TGTGCCAGCAGCTCTGTCCGAGCGGGGGGAGAGACCCAGTACTTC
CASSSVRAGGETQYF
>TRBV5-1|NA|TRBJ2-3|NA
TGCGCCAGCAGCTTCACTGGGGGGGCCTCAGATACGCAGTATTTT
CASSFTGGASDTQYF
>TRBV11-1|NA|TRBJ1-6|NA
TGTGCCAGCAGCTTAGAGGGGGATTCACCCCTCCACTTT
CASSLEGDSPLHF
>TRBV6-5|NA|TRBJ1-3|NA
TGTGCCAGCAGTTATTACTCGGGGGGAAACACCATATATTTT
CASSYYSGGNTIYF
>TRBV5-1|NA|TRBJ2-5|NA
TGCGCCAGCAGCTTGCCGGAAGAGACCCAGTACTTC
CASSLPEETQYF
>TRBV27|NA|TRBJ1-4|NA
TGTGCCAGCCCCATCACGCGGGGGGCGTCTAATGAAAAACTGTTTTTT
CASPITRGASNEKLFF
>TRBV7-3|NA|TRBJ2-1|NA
TGTGCCAGCAGCTTAAGCCCGGACAGCAATGAGCAGTTCTTC
CASSLSPDSNEQFF
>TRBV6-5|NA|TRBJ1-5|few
TGTGCCAGTCGGTCCCCCAATCAGCCCCAGCATTTT
CASRSPNQPQHF
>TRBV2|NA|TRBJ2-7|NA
TGTGCCAGCTCCCGGGAGCTAAACGAGCAGTACTTC
CASSRELNEQYF
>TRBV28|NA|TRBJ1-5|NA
TGTGCCAGCAGTTTAAGCGAACAAAGGCCCCAGCATTTT
CASSLSEQRPQHF
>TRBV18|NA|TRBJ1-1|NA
TGTGCCAGCTCACCGGAGGCGAGCCGAAACACTGAAGCTTTCTTT
CASSPEASRNTEAFF
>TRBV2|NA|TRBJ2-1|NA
TGTGCCAGCAGTGAAAATCCGGGGGTGGGTGAGCAGTTCTTC
CASSENPGVGEQFF
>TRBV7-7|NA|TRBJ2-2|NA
TGTGCTAGCAGCTCAGACACCGGGGAGCTGTTTTTT
CASSSDTGELFF
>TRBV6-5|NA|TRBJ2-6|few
TGTGCCAGCATCGGGTCTGGGGCCAACGTCCTGACTTTC
CASIGSGANVLTF
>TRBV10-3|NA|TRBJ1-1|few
TGTGCCATCAGTCAACAGACGAACACTGAAGCTTTCTTT
CAISQQTNTEAFF
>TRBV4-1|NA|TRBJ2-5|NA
TGCGCCAGCAGTAAGGGCGTGTGGGGCGATGGAGAGACCCAGTACTTC
CASSKGVWGDGETQYF
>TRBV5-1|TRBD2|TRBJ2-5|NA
TGCGCCAGCAGCCCTGGAGGGCCGGGAGGCGAGACCCAGTACTTC
CASSPGGPGGETQYF
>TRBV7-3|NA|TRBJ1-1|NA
TGTGCCAGCAGCTCGTCGGGCGGGGGTTTGAGTGAAGCTTTCTTT
CASSSSGGGLSEAFF
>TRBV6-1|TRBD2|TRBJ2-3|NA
TGTGCCAGCAGAGGAATTCTAGCGGGGGCAGATACGCAGTATTTT
CASRGILAGADTQYF
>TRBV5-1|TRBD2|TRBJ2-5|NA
TGCGCCAGCAATAACGGGGGGGCTGAGGAGACCCAGTACTTC
CASNNGGAEETQYF
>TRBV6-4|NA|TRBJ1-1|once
TGTGCCAGCAGTGACATAGGGCGGGGGACGGGAAACACTGAAGCTTTCTTT
CASSDIGRGTGNTEAFF
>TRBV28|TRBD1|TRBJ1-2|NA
TGTGCCAGCAGTTCTTCTTCGACAGGGGGCTTTGGCTACACCTTC
CASSSSSTGGFGYTF
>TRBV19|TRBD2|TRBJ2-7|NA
TGTGCCAGTAGCCTTTCTAGCGGGGGAACCTACGAGCAGTACTTC
CASSLSSGGTYEQYF
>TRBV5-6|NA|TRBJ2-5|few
TGTGCCAGCAGCTTGACCGCCAGGACCCAGTACTTC
CASSLTARTQYF
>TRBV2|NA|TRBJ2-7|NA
TGTGCCAGTCCCCGGGACACGGTGTACGAGCAGTACTTC
CASPRDTVYEQYF
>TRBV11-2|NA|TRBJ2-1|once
TGTGCCAGCAGCTTTACGCGTTGGGAGCAGTTCTTC
CASSFTRWEQFF
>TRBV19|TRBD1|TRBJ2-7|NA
TGTGCCAGTAGTACAAGACAGGGGGGGACCTACGAGCAGTACTTC
CASSTRQGGTYEQYF
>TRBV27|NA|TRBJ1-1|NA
TGTGCCAGCAGTCCACTCGCGCGGAGTGAAGCTTTCTTT
CASSPLARSEAFF
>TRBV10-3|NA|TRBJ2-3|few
TGTGCCACTAGTTATAGTAGCACAGATACGCAGTATTTT
CATSYSSTDTQYF
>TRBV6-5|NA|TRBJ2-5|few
TGTGCCAGCAGTCGGACTTTCCCATGGGGGACCCAGTACTTC
CASSRTFPWGTQYF
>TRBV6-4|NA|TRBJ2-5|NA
TGTGCCAGAAAAAAGCTGATCCAGGGGCGGGAGACCCAGTACTTC
CARKKLIQGRETQYF
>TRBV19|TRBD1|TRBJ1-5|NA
TGTGCCAGTAGTGCGTGGGACAGCCTCAATCAGCCCCAGCATTTT
CASSAWDSLNQPQHF
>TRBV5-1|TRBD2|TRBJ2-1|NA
TGCGCCAGCAGCTTGGGGGGATCTAGCGGTCCTTACTACAATGAGCAGCTCTTC
CASSLGGSSGPYYNEQLF
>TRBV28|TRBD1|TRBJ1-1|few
TGTGCCAGCAGCCCTGACAGGGACACTGAAGCTTTCTTT
CASSPDRDTEAFF
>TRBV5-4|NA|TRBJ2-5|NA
TGTGCCAGCAGCCCTGACAGTAAAGAGACCCAGTACTTC
CASSPDSKETQYF
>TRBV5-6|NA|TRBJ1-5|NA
TGTGCCAGCAGCTTTTTGGAGGGCGGTCAGCCCCAGCATTTT
CASSFLEGGQPQHF